The source of this T cell receptor beta chain is a study of blood T cell repertoires in COVID-19. Looking at the study overall: Specimens from acute and convalescent COVID-19 originated in the United States, Italy and Spain. The cDNA or gDNA used as material had been derived from T cells, B-cell-depleted T cells, or PBMCs.

In the original workflow: Amplification of reference gene primers provided the estimated nucleated cell counts. Profiling relied on immunoSEQ multiplex PCR, and the TCRdb table lists in-frame clones only, not all of them. D and trimming were read from the DNA, whereas the V and J calls and clone size are those reported in that table. The data show more than 150,000 clones, with roughly four fifths seen just once and 10% to 15% held by the top ten. CDR1 SGDLS and CDR2 YYNGEE come from the germline V gene. CDR3 size: 16 residues. The V gene lost 4 bases and the J gene lost 5 bases, with 20 bases spanning the gap.

The clonotype was recovered from a man between 65 and 80 years old who had recovered from COVID-19. The specimen sequenced was peripheral blood. The chain couples TRBV9 to TRBJ2-3, with D unclear. The DNA for the CDR3 is TGTGCCAGCAGCCCAACTCGCCGGGTGATGGGAGATACGCAGTATTTT. Translating it yields CASSPTRRVMGDTQYF.